The clone carrying this TCR beta chain came up many times. What it binds is not known. This sample is drawn from a study of human T cells and chemical hapten exposure. In the study overall: Patch tests containing 0.01% DPC, applied to the upper back, were read at 6 days.

Study-level findings and limits: Significantly more large CDR3 similarity clusters arose among expanded TCRs than among controls.

As to time point: patch test 1, 2 weeks after DPC sensitization. Indicated treatment: therapeutic diphenylcyclopropenone sensitization with weekly scalp DPC. Unfractionated whole blood served as the source for total RNA extraction. V was pared by 5 bases and J by 5 bases, with 15 bases between. The CDR3 sequence is 14 residues long. Unique molecular identifiers were attached to individual cDNA molecules during library preparation. Each CDR3 protein gets one entry after TCRdb re-called the RACE reads with MiXCR. This table has 150,000 to 200,000 distinct CDR3 sequences, more than 12% appearing once. The receptor was derived from a woman aged 25 to 39 with alopecia areata. Some clones in this sample may be carry-over from other donors' samples. The chain is built from TRBV12-3 or TRBV12-4 and TRBJ1-1; weak D call: TRBD1 (5 bases). Sequences were derived from whole blood, sampled in connection with sensitization to the hapten diphenylcyclopropenone (DPC). This CDR3 is CASSPLSGLTEAFF. The CDR3 nucleotides are TGTGCCAGCAGTCCGTTATCGGGGCTAACTGAAGCTTTCTTT.